The 27 T cell receptor beta chains below were found in one sample sequenced in a study of shared clonotypes between healthy human individuals. Naive-designated CD8 cells lacked CD45RO, were positively enriched for CCR7, and omitted terminally differentiated effector memory CD45RA+ cells. Sequenced by immunoSEQ multiplex PCR; TCRdb stores in-frame clones only, minus some. The sample carries some 2 million clones, about 95% recorded once. Source material: naive CD8+ T cells sorted from blood. The receptors were sampled from a man younger than 30 in good health.

The chain couples TRBV7-9 to TRBJ1-1; D may be TRBD1 (6 bases). The CDR3 contains 16 residues. The germline CDR1 and CDR2 sequences are SEHNR and FQNEAQ (reference sequence). The germline V and J ends were trimmed by 4 bases and 4 bases, with 19 bases remaining between them. For the CDR3, the DNA is TGTGCCAGCAGCTCCCTAGGGGGGCAACAGGGCACTGAAGCTTTCTTT. Its translation: CASSSLGGQQGTEAFF.

As regards this clone: The sample carries other DNA sequences with the same CDR3. The chain links TRBV9 to TRBJ1-1; D is unclear. The ends were cut back, 0 bases at V and 5 bases at J, with 8 bases in the middle. In germline, CDR1 is SGDLS, CDR2 YYNGEE. The CDR3 has 13 residues. The CDR3 DNA follows: TGTGCCAGCAGCGTAGGAGGATCGACTGAAGCTTTCTTT. Translated: CASSVGGSTEAFF.

The CDR3 DNA is TGTGCCAGCAGCTTGGCCTGGGAGTATTACACTGAAGCTTTCTTT. Protein: CASSLAWEYYTEAFF. V is TRBV5-5 and J is TRBJ1-1, with D unresolved. Trimming stripped 0 bases from V and 3 bases from J, with 12 bases between. From germline, CDR1 is SGHKS and CDR2 YYEKEE (reference sequence). The CDR3 extends over 15 amino acids.

This chain links TRBV6-1 with TRBJ2-5, with 7 bases lining up with TRBD1. The CDR3 is made up of 15 amino acids. V shed 6 bases, J shed 0 bases, and the junction held 7 bases outside the gene matches. In germline, CDR1 is MNHNS, CDR2 SASEGT. CDR3 protein: CASRTGTDDQETQYF. CDR3 coding DNA: TGTGCCAGCAGAACCGGGACAGACGACCAAGAGACCCAGTACTTC.

The chain has TRBV18 and TRBJ2-5; D possibly corresponds to TRBD1 (6 bases). V lost 4 bases to trimming and J lost 0 bases, with 9 bases between them. From germline, CDR1 is KGHSH and CDR2 LQKENI. The CDR3 loop spans 14 amino acids. CDR3 protein: CASSRTADQETQYF. In nucleotides, the CDR3 is TGTGCCAGCTCACGGACAGCTGACCAAGAGACCCAGTACTTC.

The chain employs TRBV11-2 and TRBJ2-7; D remains ambiguous. V was clipped by 0 bases and J by 6 bases, with 3 bases between them. The CDR3 spans 11 residues. Germline CDR1 reads SGHAT; CDR2 reads FQNNGV. This chain's CDR3 is CASSLETEQYF. The DNA for the CDR3 is TGTGCCAGCAGCTTAGAGACCGAGCAGTACTTC. The full variable domain, completed using reference TRBV11-2 and TRBJ2-7, is EAGVAQSPRYKIIEKRQSVAFWCNPISGHATLYWYQQILGQGPKLLIQFQNNGVVDDSQLPKDRFSAERLKGVDSTLKIQPAKLEDSAVYLCASSLETEQYFGPGTRLTVT.

The genes are TRBV7-6 and TRBJ2-7; a possible D gene is TRBD1 (5 bases). The CDR3 runs 14 residues. Germline CDR1 SGHVS, CDR2 FNYEAQ. V shed 7 bases and J shed 6 bases, with 19 bases lying between them. The CDR3 spells CASTPGKGLVEQYF. CDR3 sequence (DNA): TGTGCCAGCACGCCAGGGAAAGGCCTAGTCGAGCAGTACTTC.

The V and J genes are TRBV5-5 and TRBJ2-2, with TRBD1 as a possible D gene (5 bases). CDR3 length equals 14 residues. V was shortened by 1 base and J by 5 bases, with 9 bases between the two germline ends. Germline V CDR1 and CDR2: SGHKS, YYEKEE (reference sequence). CDR3 loop: CASSLWGPTGELFF. The CDR3 DNA sequence: TGTGCCAGCAGCTTGTGGGGCCCGACCGGGGAGCTGTTTTTT. The entire variable domain, with the rest obtained from reference TRBV5-5 and TRBJ2-2, is as follows: DAGVTQSPTHLIKTRGQQVTLRCSPISGHKSVSWYQQVLGQGPQFIFQYYEKEERGRGNFPDRFSARQFPNYSSELNVNALLLGDSALYLCASSLWGPTGELFFGEGSRLTVL.

The V gene is TRBV4-1, the J gene TRBJ2-5; no clear D gene. Germline values: CDR1 MGHRA, CDR2 YSYEKL. The CDR3 runs 17 residues. Between the trimmed V and J ends, which lost 3 bases and 1 base, there was a span of 18 bases. The CDR3 here is CASSHFGSRLLQETQYF. Here the CDR3 DNA reads TGCGCCAGCAGCCATTTCGGGTCTCGATTACTCCAAGAGACCCAGTACTTC.

V and J are TRBV7-2 and TRBJ2-7, with 7 bases that match TRBD1. The V segment lost 4 bases and the J segment 6 bases; nucleotides outside the gene matches: 12. From germline, CDR1 is SGHTA and CDR2 FQGNSA. CDR3 length equals 15 residues. CDR3 nucleotides: TGTGCCAGCAGCTCCTCAGGGGGTTATGCCCCCGAGCAGTACTTC. Its protein product is CASSSSGGYAPEQYF.

The rearrangement joins TRBV19 to TRBJ2-7, with 7 bases lining up with TRBD2. CDR3 size: 14 residues. V was pared by 4 bases and J by 3 bases, with 6 bases of the junction left unmatched. Per germline, CDR1 LNHDA and CDR2 SQIVND (reference sequence). CDR3 residues: CASSNVGEGYEQYF. The CDR3 DNA reads TGTGCCAGTAGTAATGTCGGGGAGGGCTACGAGCAGTACTTC.

This clone is a singleton in its sample. V usage is TRBV19 and J usage is TRBJ2-7, with TRBD2 matching over 7 bases. The CDR3 sequence is 15 residues long. In germline, CDR1 is LNHDA, CDR2 SQIVND (reference sequence). Unmatched junction bases numbered 9, after V lost 3 bases and J lost 4 bases. The chain's CDR3 is CASSIGSGVAYEQYF. Written as DNA, the CDR3 is TGTGCCAGTAGTATCGGCAGCGGGGTAGCTTACGAGCAGTACTTC. Drawing the rest from reference TRBV19 and TRBJ2-7, the complete variable domain is DGGITQSPKYLFRKEGQNVTLSCEQNLNHDAMYWYRQDPGQGLRLIYYSQIVNDFQKGDIAEGYSVSREKKESFPLTVTSAQKNPTAFYLCASSIGSGVAYEQYFGPGTRLTVT.

The chain combines TRBV30 with TRBJ1-2; no definite D call. Deletions cut 0 bases from V and 0 bases from J, with 11 bases between. The CDR3 consists of 15 residues. CDR1 is GTSNPN, CDR2 SVGIG, per germline (reference sequence). The CDR3 region is CAWSVPWGANYGYTF. For the CDR3, the DNA is TGTGCCTGGAGTGTACCGTGGGGAGCTAACTATGGCTACACCTTC.

The CDR3, as DNA: TGCAGCGTCCGGGAAGAGCAGTACTTC. This translates into CSVREEQYF. This rearrangement joins TRBV29-1 to TRBJ2-7, with TRBD2 as a possible D gene (5 bases). The CDR3 runs to 9 residues. Trimming took 6 bases from V and 7 from J, leaving 7 bases between them. Per germline, CDR1 SQVTM and CDR2 ANQGSEA.

The rearrangement links TRBV4-2 to TRBJ2-1; D not certain. CDR1 is LGHNA, CDR2 YNFKEQ, per germline. The CDR3 loop spans 14 amino acids. V was cut by 1 base and J by 4 bases, with 8 bases left in between. The CDR3, as DNA: TGTGCCAGCAGCCAAGCGTTGAGTTACAATGAGCAGTTCTTC. Its translation is CASSQALSYNEQFF.

V usage is TRBV5-1 and J usage is TRBJ2-3; D possibly corresponds to TRBD1 (5 bases). V was clipped by 6 bases and J by 4 bases, with 21 bases between them. The CDR3 consists of 16 residues. Germline values: CDR1 SGHRS, CDR2 YFSETQ. The DNA of the CDR3 is TGCGCCAGCAAGTACGAATTATTTCAGGGCGCAGATACGCAGTATTTT. It is translated as CASKYELFQGADTQYF.

V is TRBV4-1 and J is TRBJ1-6; D remains ambiguous. CDR1 and CDR2 (germline): MGHRA, YSYEKL. This CDR3 comprises 16 residues. V was cut by 0 bases and J by 5 bases, with 11 bases left in between. The CDR3 nucleotides read TGCGCCAGCAGCCAAGAGGGGAGCCCCAATAATTCACCCCTCCACTTT. This gives the protein CASSQEGSPNNSPLHF.

The rearrangement uses TRBV13 and TRBJ1-2; 7 positions agree with TRBD1. This CDR3 is built from 14 residues. The germline V gene encodes CDR1 PRHDT and CDR2 FYEKMQ (reference sequence). Trimming removed 5 bases from V and 5 bases from J; junction bases left unmatched: 8. The CDR3 loop reads CASSVQGRRYGYTF. CDR3 nucleotides: TGTGCCAGCAGCGTACAGGGGAGAAGATATGGCTACACCTTC.

This sequence joins TRBV29-1 and TRBJ1-1, with D uncertain. Germline V gene lookup returns CDR1 SQVTM and CDR2 ANQGSEA. The V end was cut by 3 bases, the J end by 7 bases, with 12 bases between. This CDR3 contains 12 residues. CDR3 protein: CSVEGRFGEAFF. The CDR3 DNA sequence: TGCAGCGTTGAGGGCCGGTTCGGTGAAGCTTTCTTT.

The J gene is TRBJ2-7, the V gene TRBV6-1; D not certain. Germline V gives CDR1 MNHNS, CDR2 SASEGT. Trimming stripped 0 bases from V and 2 bases from J, with 11 bases between. The CDR3 runs 15 residues. CDR3 region: CASSEATGFAYEQYF. The CDR3 coding sequence is TGTGCCAGCAGTGAAGCAACCGGGTTTGCCTACGAGCAGTACTTC.

The rearrangement joins TRBV13 to TRBJ1-4; TRBD1 might be the D (6 bases). Germline CDR1 and CDR2: PRHDT and FYEKMQ (reference sequence). V was pared by 5 bases and J by 9 bases, with 7 bases between. The CDR3 runs to 11 residues. CDR3 DNA: TGTGCCAGCAGCCGGGACAAAAAACTGTTTTTT. Translation: CASSRDKKLFF. The complete variable domain, with remaining parts taken from reference TRBV13 and TRBJ1-4, reads AAGVIQSPRHLIKEKRETATLKCYPIPRHDTVYWYQQGPGQDPQFLISFYEKMQSDKGSIPDRFSAQQFSDYHSELNMSSLELGDSALYFCASSRDKKLFFGSGTQLSVL.

V is TRBV7-6 and J is TRBJ2-1, with TRBD2 identical over 8 bases. Germline trimming cut 5 bases from V and 6 bases from J; bases unmatched to any gene: 9. Germline V lookup: CDR1 SGHVS, CDR2 FNYEAQ. CDR3 size: 15 residues. The CDR3 bases are TGTGCCAGCAGCATGGGACTAGGGTTGGGCAATGAGCAGTTCTTC. Translating it yields CASSMGLGLGNEQFF.

The chain employs TRBV5-6 and TRBJ2-7; 7 bases line up with TRBD1. This CDR3 spans 15 amino acids. The trim removed 2 bases at V and 7 bases at J, leaving 12 bases unmatched. CDR1 SGHDT and CDR2 YYEEEE come from the germline V gene. Written as DNA, the CDR3 is TGTGCCAGCAGCTTTTCCAACAGGGGTTTATGGGAGCAGTACTTC. Protein sequence: CASSFSNRGLWEQYF. Filled out from reference TRBV5-6 and TRBJ2-7, the complete variable domain reads DAGVTQSPTHLIKTRGQQVTLRCSPKSGHDTVSWYQQALGQGPQFIFQYYEEEERQRGNFPDRFSGHQFPNYSSELNVNALLLGDSALYLCASSFSNRGLWEQYFGPGTRLTVT.

The J gene is TRBJ2-2, the V gene TRBV30; D unresolved. Trimming stripped 2 bases from V and 3 bases from J, with 13 bases between. This CDR3 region has 15 residues. Germline CDR1 reads GTSNPN; CDR2 reads SVGIG (reference sequence). The CDR3 protein is CAWSFWEGHTGELFF. CDR3 bases: TGTGCCTGGAGTTTTTGGGAAGGACACACCGGGGAGCTGTTTTTT. Combining the CDR3 with reference TRBV30 and TRBJ2-2 gives the whole variable domain SQTIHQWPATLVQPVGSPLSLECTVEGTSNPNLYWYRQAAGRGLQLLFYSVGIGQISSEVPQNLSASRPQDRQFILSSKKLLLSDSGFYLCAWSFWEGHTGELFFGEGSRLTVL.

The V and J genes are TRBV25-1 and TRBJ1-5; D unclear. Germline CDR1 MGHDK, CDR2 SYGVNS. CDR3 size: 16 residues. Deletions cut 3 bases from V and 5 bases from J, with 17 bases between. The CDR3: CASSDTLTPWDQPQHF. DNA of the CDR3: TGTGCCAGCAGTGACACCCTAACTCCCTGGGATCAGCCCCAGCATTTT.

The J gene is TRBJ2-7, the V gene TRBV30; D not resolved. Trimming stripped 0 bases from V and 6 bases from J, with 15 bases between. The CDR3 covers 14 residues. The germline V gene encodes CDR1 GTSNPN and CDR2 SVGIG (reference sequence). The CDR3 is CAWSVPGNWGEQYF. The CDR3 nucleotides are TGTGCCTGGAGTGTACCTGGGAATTGGGGCGAGCAGTACTTC.

This sequence joins TRBV28 and TRBJ2-4, with 9 nucleotides matching TRBD1. V trimming: 7 bases; J trimming: 8 bases; junction bases outside the gene matches: 18. Germline loops: CDR1 MDHEN, CDR2 SYDVKM. This CDR3 has 17 amino acids. The CDR3 DNA sequence: TGTGCCAGCAAACAAGAGGGACAGGGCTTTCCGGGGTACATTCAGTACTTC. Translated, it gives CASKQEGQGFPGYIQYF.